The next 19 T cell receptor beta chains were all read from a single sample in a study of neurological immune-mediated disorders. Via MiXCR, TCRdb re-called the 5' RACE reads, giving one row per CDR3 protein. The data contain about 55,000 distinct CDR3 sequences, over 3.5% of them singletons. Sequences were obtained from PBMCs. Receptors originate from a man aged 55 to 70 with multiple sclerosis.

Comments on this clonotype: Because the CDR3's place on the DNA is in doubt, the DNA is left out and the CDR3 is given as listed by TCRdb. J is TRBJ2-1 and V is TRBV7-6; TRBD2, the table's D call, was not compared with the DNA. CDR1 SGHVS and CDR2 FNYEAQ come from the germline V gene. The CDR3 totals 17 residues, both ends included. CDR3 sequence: CASSFYICSARENEQFF.

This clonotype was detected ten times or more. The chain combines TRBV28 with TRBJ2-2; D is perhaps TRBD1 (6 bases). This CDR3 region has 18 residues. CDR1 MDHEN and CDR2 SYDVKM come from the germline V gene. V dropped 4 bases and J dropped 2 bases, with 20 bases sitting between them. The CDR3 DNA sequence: TGTGCCAGCAGTTCACATCTCTGGGGACAACGAAACACCGGGGAGCTGTTTTTT. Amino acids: CASSSHLWGQRNTGELFF.

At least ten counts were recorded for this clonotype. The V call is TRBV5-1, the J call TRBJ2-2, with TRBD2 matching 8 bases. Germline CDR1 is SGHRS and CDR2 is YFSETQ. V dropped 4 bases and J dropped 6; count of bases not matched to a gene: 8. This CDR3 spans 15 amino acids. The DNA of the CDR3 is TGCGCCAGCAGCCCCCCGGGGGGGACCGCCGGGGAGCTGTTTTTT. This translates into CASSPPGGTAGELFF.

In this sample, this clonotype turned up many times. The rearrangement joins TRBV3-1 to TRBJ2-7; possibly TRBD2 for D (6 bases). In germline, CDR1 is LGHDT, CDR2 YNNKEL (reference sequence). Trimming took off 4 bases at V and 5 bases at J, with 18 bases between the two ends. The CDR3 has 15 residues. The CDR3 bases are TGTGCCAGCAGCCGCGAGGAGGGCAGTTCTGACGAGCAGTACTTC. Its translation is CASSREEGSSDEQYF.

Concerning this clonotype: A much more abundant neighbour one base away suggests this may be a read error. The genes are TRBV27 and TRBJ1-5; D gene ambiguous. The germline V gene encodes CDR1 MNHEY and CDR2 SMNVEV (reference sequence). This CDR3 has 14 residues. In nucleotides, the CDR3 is TGTGCCAGCAGTAGTGGAGGTTTAGGTCAGCACCAGCATTTT. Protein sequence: CASSSGGLGQHQHF.

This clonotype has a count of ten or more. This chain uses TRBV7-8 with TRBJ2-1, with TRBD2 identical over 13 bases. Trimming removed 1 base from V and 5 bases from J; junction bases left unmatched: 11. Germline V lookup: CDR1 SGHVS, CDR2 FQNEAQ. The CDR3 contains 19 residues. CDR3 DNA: TGTGCCAGCAGCTTAGTCCCCCTCGGACTAGCGGGAGACCACAATGAGCAGTTCTTC. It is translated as CASSLVPLGLAGDHNEQFF.

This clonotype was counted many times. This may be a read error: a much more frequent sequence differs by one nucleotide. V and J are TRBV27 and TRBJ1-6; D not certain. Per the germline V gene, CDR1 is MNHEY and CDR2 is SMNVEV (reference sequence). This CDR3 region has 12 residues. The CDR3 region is CASSFGSSPLNF. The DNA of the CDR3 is TGTGCCAGCAGTTTTGGCAGTTCACCCCTCAACTTT.

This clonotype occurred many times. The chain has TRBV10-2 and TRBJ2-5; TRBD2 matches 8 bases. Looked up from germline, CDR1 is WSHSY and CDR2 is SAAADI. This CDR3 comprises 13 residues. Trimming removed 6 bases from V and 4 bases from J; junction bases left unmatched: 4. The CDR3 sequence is CASSRLARETQYF. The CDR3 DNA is TGCGCCAGCAGCAGACTAGCGAGAGAGACCCAGTACTTC.

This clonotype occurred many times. The DNA for the CDR3 is TGTGCCACCAGCAGCGAAGGGCTAAACACCGGGGAGCTGTTTTTT. Translation: CATSSEGLNTGELFF. The V call is TRBV15, the J call TRBJ2-2; no reliable D call. The V gene lost 3 bases and the J gene lost 2 bases, with 10 bases spanning the gap. The CDR3 totals 15 residues. Germline lookup yields CDR1 LNHNV and CDR2 YYDKDF (reference sequence).

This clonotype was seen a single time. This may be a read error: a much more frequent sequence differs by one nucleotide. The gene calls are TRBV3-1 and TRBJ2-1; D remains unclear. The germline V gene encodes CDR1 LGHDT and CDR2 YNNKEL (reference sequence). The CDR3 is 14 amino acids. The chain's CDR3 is CASSQAVGRNAQFF. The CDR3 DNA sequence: TGTGCCAGCAGCCAGGCTGTGGGCCGCAATGCGCAGTTCTTC.

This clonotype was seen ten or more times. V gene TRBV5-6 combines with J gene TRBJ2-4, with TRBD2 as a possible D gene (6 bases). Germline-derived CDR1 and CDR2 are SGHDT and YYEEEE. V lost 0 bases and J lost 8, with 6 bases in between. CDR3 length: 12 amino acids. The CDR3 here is CASSLGGDIQYF. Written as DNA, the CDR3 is TGTGCCAGCAGCTTGGGGGGGGACATTCAGTACTTC.

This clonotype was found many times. The CDR3 sequence is CASTSSLGHLDNEQFF. The CDR3 nucleotides read TGTGCCAGCACCTCCTCGTTGGGGCACTTGGACAATGAGCAGTTCTTC. J is TRBJ2-1 and V is TRBV5-6; a possible D gene is TRBD1 (5 bases). Germline V gives CDR1 SGHDT, CDR2 YYEEEE. V was cut by 6 bases and J by 5 bases, with 21 bases left in between. This CDR3 comprises 16 residues.

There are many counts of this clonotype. The CDR3 bases are TGCGCCAGCAGCTTGGATGGACTAGCGGTCTACAATGAGCAGTTCTTC. Amino acid sequence: CASSLDGLAVYNEQFF. The V and J genes are TRBV5-1 and TRBJ2-1; 10 bases match TRBD2. The junction had 3 bases not matched to a gene; V was cut back by 0 bases and J by 3 bases. CDR3 length: 16 amino acids. Germline V lookup: CDR1 SGHRS, CDR2 YFSETQ.

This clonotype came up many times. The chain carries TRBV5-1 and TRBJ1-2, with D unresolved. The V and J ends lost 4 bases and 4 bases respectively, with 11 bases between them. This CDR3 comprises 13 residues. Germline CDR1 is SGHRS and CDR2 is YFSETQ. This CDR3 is CASSPKDGYGYTF. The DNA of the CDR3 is TGCGCCAGCAGCCCAAAGGACGGCTATGGCTACACCTTC.

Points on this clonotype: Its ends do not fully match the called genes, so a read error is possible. The CDR3 sequence: CASSDQLRDTGELLF. CDR3 in DNA: TGTGCCAGCAGCGACCAGCTCCGGGACACCGGGGAGCTGCTTTTT. This chain connects TRBV7-9 to TRBJ2-2; D might be TRBD1 (6 bases). The length of the CDR3 is 15 residues. In germline, CDR1 is SEHNR, CDR2 FQNEAQ (reference sequence). Looking up the rest from reference TRBV7-9 and TRBJ2-2 gives the full variable domain: DTGVSQNPRHKITKRGQNVTFRCDPISEHNRLYWYRQTLGQGPEFLTYFQNEAQLEKSRLLSDRFSAERPKGSFSTLEIQRTEQGDSAMYLCASSDQLRDTGELLFGEGSRLTVL.

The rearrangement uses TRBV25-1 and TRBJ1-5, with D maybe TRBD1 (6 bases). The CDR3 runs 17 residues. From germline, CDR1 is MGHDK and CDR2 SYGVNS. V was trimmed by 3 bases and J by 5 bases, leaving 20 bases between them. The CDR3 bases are TGTGCCAGCAGTGAGTCCCCCGTGACAGGATGGGATCAGCCCCAGCATTTT. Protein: CASSESPVTGWDQPQHF.

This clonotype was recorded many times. CDR3: CASSSTGPPFVTEAFF. CDR3 DNA: TGTGCCAGCAGCTCAACCGGGCCCCCGTTTGTCACTGAAGCTTTCTTT. The rearrangement joins TRBV7-8 to TRBJ1-1; D is uncertain. The CDR3 covers 16 residues. The germline V and J ends were trimmed by 4 bases and 4 bases, with 19 bases remaining between them. Per germline, CDR1 SGHVS and CDR2 FQNEAQ.

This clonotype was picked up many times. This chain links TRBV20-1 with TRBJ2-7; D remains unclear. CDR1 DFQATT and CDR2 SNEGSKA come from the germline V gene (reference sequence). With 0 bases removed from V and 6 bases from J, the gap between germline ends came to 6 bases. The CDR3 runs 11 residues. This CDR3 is CSARDYREQYF. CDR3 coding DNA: TGCAGTGCTAGAGATTACCGCGAGCAGTACTTC.

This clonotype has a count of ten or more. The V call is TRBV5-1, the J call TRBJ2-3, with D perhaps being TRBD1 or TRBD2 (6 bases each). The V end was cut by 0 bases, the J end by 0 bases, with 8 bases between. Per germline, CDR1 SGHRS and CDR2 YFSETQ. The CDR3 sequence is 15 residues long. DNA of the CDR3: TGCGCCAGCAGCTTGGGGAGGGGGAGCACAGATACGCAGTATTTT. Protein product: CASSLGRGSTDTQYF.